A selection of T cell receptor beta chains follows, all from one sample in a study of cytomegalovirus exposure and HLA in healthy donors. The assay was immunoSEQ multiplex PCR, and TCRdb's table has in-frame clones only and misses some. The sample comprises about 330,000 clones, roughly 87% of which are singletons, and roughly 1.2% rests with the top ten. The sequencing input was PBMCs. These receptors were collected from a woman between 25 and 40 years old in good health and CMV-seropositive. The CDR3 runs from the conserved cysteine through the conserved F or W. Each record gives: D gene, V gene, J gene, CDR3 protein, CDR3 DNA. A D gene is named only where the DNA matches it firmly.

d_gene: TRBD2; v_gene: TRBV28; j_gene: TRBJ2-3; CDR3aa: CASSFTSGRADTQYF; CDR3nt: TGTGCCAGCAGCTTTACTAGCGGGAGAGCAGATACGCAGTATTTT
d_gene: NA; v_gene: TRBV30; j_gene: TRBJ2-2; CDR3aa: CAWNPFAGELFF; CDR3nt: TGTGCCTGGAACCCTTTTGCCGGGGAGCTGTTTTTT
d_gene: NA; v_gene: TRBV28; j_gene: TRBJ1-4; CDR3aa: CASSTHQGYEKLFF; CDR3nt: TGTGCCAGCAGTACACACCAGGGATATGAAAAACTGTTTTTT
d_gene: TRBD2; v_gene: TRBV6-4; j_gene: TRBJ2-1; CDR3aa: CASSGPLASYNEQFF; CDR3nt: TGTGCCAGCAGTGGACCACTAGCGTCCTACAATGAGCAGTTCTTC
d_gene: NA; v_gene: TRBV5-1; j_gene: TRBJ2-2; CDR3aa: CATQDPNTGELFF; CDR3nt: TGCGCCACCCAGGACCCCAACACCGGGGAGCTGTTTTTT
d_gene: TRBD1; v_gene: TRBV4-1; j_gene: TRBJ2-3; CDR3aa: CASSRQGLAVDTQYF; CDR3nt: TGCGCCAGCAGCAGACAGGGGCTGGCTGTGGATACGCAGTATTTT
d_gene: NA; v_gene: TRBV7-8; j_gene: TRBJ2-7; CDR3aa: CASSFLQGNEQYF; CDR3nt: TGTGCCAGCAGCTTTTTACAGGGTAACGAGCAGTACTTC
d_gene: NA; v_gene: TRBV30; j_gene: TRBJ1-1; CDR3aa: CAWIGDRGTEAFF; CDR3nt: TGTGCCTGGATTGGGGATAGGGGCACTGAAGCTTTCTTT
d_gene: TRBD2; v_gene: TRBV5-1; j_gene: TRBJ2-1; CDR3aa: CASSPRSGGAGLEQFF; CDR3nt: TGCGCCAGCAGCCCTCGTAGCGGGGGGGCCGGGCTTGAGCAGTTCTTC
d_gene: NA; v_gene: TRBV18; j_gene: TRBJ2-5; CDR3aa: CASSRHQASWETQYF; CDR3nt: TGTGCCAGCTCACGCCATCAGGCCTCGTGGGAGACCCAGTACTTC